This passage covers 10 T cell receptor beta chains from one sample sequenced in a study of T cells in Graves' hyperthyroidism and ophthalmopathy. Amplification targeted TCR beta CDR3 regions from RNA transcripts. Carried out on the TCR CDR3, a first-round RT-PCR used the HTBI primer set. From the multiplex PCR reads, TCRdb called clonotypes with MiXCR, one entry per CDR3 protein. The sample has some 720,000 distinct CDR3 sequences; approximately 16% are singletons. Sequencing was carried out using blood. The receptors here all came from a man younger than 30 with Graves' hyperthyroidism.

This clonotype was counted between two and nine times. V and J are TRBV2 and TRBJ2-1, with 8 bases aligning to TRBD1. Germline V lookup: CDR1 SNHLY, CDR2 FYNNEI. The CDR3 runs to 14 residues. Trimming removed 7 bases from V and 7 bases from J; junction bases left unmatched: 9. CDR3 coding DNA: TGTGCCAGCACTTGGGCAGGGGGCGCGAATGAGCAGTTCTTC. It translates to CASTWAGGANEQFF.

This clonotype was recorded many times. CDR3 DNA: TGTGCCAGCGGGCGGACAGTTCTTAACGGGGAGCTGTTTTTT. This sequence encodes CASGRTVLNGELFF. This chain uses TRBV28 with TRBJ2-2; D is perhaps TRBD1 (6 bases). The V gene lost 8 bases and the J gene lost 7 bases, with 17 bases spanning the gap. This CDR3 contains 14 residues. Germline assignment: CDR1 MDHEN and CDR2 SYDVKM. Together with reference TRBV28 and TRBJ2-2, the CDR3 gives the full variable domain: DVKVTQSSRYLVKRTGEKVFLECVQDMDHENMFWYRQDPGLGLRLIYFSYDVKMKEKGDIPEGYSVSREKKERFSLILESASTNQTSMYLCASGRTVLNGELFFGEGSRLTVL.

V is TRBV7-2 and J is TRBJ2-5; no reliable D call. The CDR3 extends over 14 amino acids. The germline V and J ends were trimmed by 1 base and 0 bases, with 6 bases remaining between them. CDR1 SGHTA and CDR2 FQGNSA come from the germline V gene. CDR3 DNA: TGTGCCAGCAGCTTAGGTCGGTACCAAGAGACCCAGTACTTC. It is translated as CASSLGRYQETQYF.

This clonotype has a handful of counts. CDR3 DNA sequence: TGTGCCAGCAGAAACCGGGCCTACTATAATTCACCCCTCCACTTT. Its protein is CASRNRAYYNSPLHF. The rearrangement links TRBV28 to TRBJ1-6, with no clear D. CDR3 size: 15 residues. Between the trimmed V and J ends, which lost 6 bases and 3 bases, there was a span of 12 bases. CDR1 is MDHEN, CDR2 SYDVKM, per germline.

V gene TRBV4-1 combines with J gene TRBJ2-4, with 10 positions matching TRBD2. CDR1 is MGHRA and CDR2 is YSYEKL in the germline V gene. Trimming cost V 0 bases and J 8 bases; bases outside gene matches: 16. This CDR3 contains 19 residues. This CDR3 reads CASSQDYRASGSGTDIQYF. CDR3 nucleotide sequence: TGCGCCAGCAGCCAAGATTATAGGGCTAGCGGGAGTGGTACGGACATTCAGTACTTC.

The genes are TRBV7-2 and TRBJ2-3, with D perhaps given as TRBD1 or TRBD2 (5 bases each). With 3 bases removed from V and 3 bases from J, the gap between germline ends came to 10 bases. CDR1 is SGHTA and CDR2 is FQGNSA in the germline V gene. CDR3 size: 14 residues. CDR3 residues: CASSFTGTTDTQYF. The CDR3 coding sequence is TGTGCCAGCAGCTTCACCGGGACGACAGATACGCAGTATTTT.

This clonotype has ten or more counts. The gene calls are TRBV18 and TRBJ2-3; 8 nucleotides align to TRBD1. The CDR3 runs to 15 residues. V lost 6 bases and J lost 2; bases outside the gene matches: 7. The germline gives CDR1 KGHSH, CDR2 LQKENI. Written as DNA, the CDR3 is TGTGCCAGCTCTCCCGGGACAGGAACCACAGATACGCAGTATTTT. It specifies CASSPGTGTTDTQYF.

This clonotype was recorded at least ten times. The chain uses TRBV7-2 and TRBJ2-3, with 8 bases matching TRBD2. Trimming at V came to 2 bases and at J to 0 bases, leaving 7 bases not matched to a gene. Germline V lookup: CDR1 SGHTA, CDR2 FQGNSA. The CDR3 length is 17 residues. As DNA, the CDR3 is TGTGCCAGCAGCTTATGGGGCGGGGGGCCTAGCACAGATACGCAGTATTTT. It is translated as CASSLWGGGPSTDTQYF.

J is TRBJ2-7 and V is TRBV7-9; 7 nucleotides line up with TRBD2. After removal of 5 bases from V and 4 bases from J, the junction contained 17 bases not matched to a gene. The CDR3 extends over 17 amino acids. The germline CDR1 and CDR2 sequences are SEHNR and FQNEAQ (reference sequence). The CDR3 protein is CASSGGTGGSFWYEQYF. The CDR3 DNA reads as TGTGCCAGCAGCGGAGGGACTGGCGGGAGCTTTTGGTACGAGCAGTACTTC.

The chain couples TRBV19 to TRBJ2-7; tentatively, D is TRBD2 (5 bases). Trimming stripped 7 bases from V and 2 bases from J, with 18 bases between. Germline-derived CDR1 and CDR2 are LNHDA and SQIVND (reference sequence). CDR3 length equals 15 residues. For the CDR3, the DNA is TGTGCCAGTAAACCAGCAGGAGGCTTTCCCTACGAGCAGTACTTC. This sequence encodes CASKPAGGFPYEQYF.